A selection of T cell receptor beta chains follows, all from one sample in a study of blood T cell repertoires in COVID-19. Profiled with immunoSEQ multiplex PCR; TCRdb holds only in-frame clones, not every one. The sample lists about 280,000 clones, around nine tenths occurring once. The sample taken for sequencing was peripheral blood. These receptors were obtained from a woman in her sixties or seventies with COVID-19, enrolled during active disease. Each CDR3 is given with its conserved first and last residue. Fields, in order: J gene, clone size, D gene, V gene, CDR3 protein, CDR3 DNA. D genes are given only for firm matches. The listing skips clone size in some rows; elsewhere it reads once, few, many or a size class.

J gene: TRBJ1-3
clone size: .
D gene: .
V gene: TRBV9
CDR3 protein: CASSGGHTGNTIYF
CDR3 DNA: TGTGCCAGCAGCGGAGGACACACAGGAAACACCATATATTTT

J gene: TRBJ1-1
clone size: .
D gene: .
V gene: TRBV5-6
CDR3 protein: CASSHEPTGGTEAFF
CDR3 DNA: TGTGCCAGCAGCCATGAACCGACAGGTGGGACTGAAGCTTTCTTT

J gene: TRBJ2-1
clone size: .
D gene: .
V gene: TRBV10-1
CDR3 protein: CASSESAQVNEQFF
CDR3 DNA: TGCGCCAGCAGTGAGTCGGCCCAGGTCAATGAGCAGTTCTTC

J gene: TRBJ1-1
clone size: .
D gene: .
V gene: TRBV7-2
CDR3 protein: CASSLRTGNTEAFF
CDR3 DNA: TGTGCCAGCAGCTTGCGAACAGGGAACACTGAAGCTTTCTTT

J gene: TRBJ2-3
clone size: .
D gene: .
V gene: TRBV21-1
CDR3 protein: CASSNNRCGGWDGPSPNTQYF
CDR3 DNA: TGTGCCAGCAGCAATAATCGGTGCGGGGGTTGGGACGGCCCCTCCCCGAATACGCAGTATTTT

J gene: TRBJ2-7
clone size: .
D gene: TRBD1
V gene: TRBV30
CDR3 protein: CAWRTKQGASTFEQYF
CDR3 DNA: TGTGCCTGGAGGACGAAACAGGGGGCCTCTACATTCGAGCAGTACTTC

J gene: TRBJ1-1
clone size: once
D gene: TRBD1
V gene: TRBV7-9
CDR3 protein: CASGKQAGTGAFF
CDR3 DNA: TGTGCCAGCGGGAAGCAAGCCGGGACAGGGGCTTTCTTT

J gene: TRBJ1-6
clone size: .
D gene: .
V gene: TRBV2
CDR3 protein: CASSTGLMVNSPLHF
CDR3 DNA: TGTGCCAGCAGTACAGGGTTGATGGTTAATTCACCCCTCCACTTT

J gene: TRBJ2-3
clone size: once
D gene: .
V gene: TRBV6-6
CDR3 protein: CASRHGLTPSTDTQYF
CDR3 DNA: TGTGCCAGCAGACACGGACTGACTCCTAGCACAGATACGCAGTATTTT

J gene: TRBJ2-1
clone size: once
D gene: TRBD2
V gene: TRBV3-1/TRBV3-2
CDR3 protein: CASSLAGAAYNEQFF
CDR3 DNA: TGTGCCAGCAGTTTAGCGGGGGCGGCCTACAATGAGCAGTTCTTC

J gene: TRBJ2-1
clone size: few
D gene: TRBD2
V gene: TRBV2
CDR3 protein: CASSTSGVNNEQFF
CDR3 DNA: TGTGCCAGCAGTACTAGCGGGGTAAACAATGAGCAGTTCTTC

J gene: TRBJ1-2
clone size: once
D gene: .
V gene: TRBV29-1
CDR3 protein: CSVEDFDRNYGYTF
CDR3 DNA: TGCAGCGTTGAAGATTTTGACAGAAACTATGGCTACACCTTC

J gene: TRBJ2-5
clone size: .
D gene: TRBD1
V gene: TRBV5-1
CDR3 protein: CASSSGQGQETQYF
CDR3 DNA: TGCGCCAGCAGCTCAGGACAGGGCCAAGAGACCCAGTACTTC

J gene: TRBJ1-1
clone size: .
D gene: TRBD1
V gene: TRBV7-9
CDR3 protein: CAIGTDEAFF
CDR3 DNA: TGTGCCATCGGGACAGATGAAGCTTTCTTT

J gene: TRBJ2-1
clone size: .
D gene: .
V gene: TRBV7-7
CDR3 protein: CASSLLEYNEQFF
CDR3 DNA: TGTGCCAGCAGTCTCTTAGAGTACAATGAGCAGTTCTTC

J gene: TRBJ1-3
clone size: .
D gene: .
V gene: TRBV5-8
CDR3 protein: CASSMGGIYGNTIYF
CDR3 DNA: TGTGCCAGCAGCATGGGAGGGATATATGGAAACACCATATATTTT

J gene: TRBJ1-6
clone size: .
D gene: TRBD1
V gene: TRBV7-9
CDR3 protein: CASSPGTGGSSPLHF
CDR3 DNA: TGTGCCAGCAGCCCCGGGACAGGAGGTTCCTCACCCCTCCACTTT

J gene: TRBJ2-2
clone size: few
D gene: TRBD2
V gene: TRBV28
CDR3 protein: CASRLAGGSVTGELFF
CDR3 DNA: TGTGCCAGCAGACTAGCGGGGGGCTCGGTCACCGGGGAGCTGTTTTTT

J gene: TRBJ1-2
clone size: .
D gene: .
V gene: TRBV7-2
CDR3 protein: CASSPELTGYGYTF
CDR3 DNA: TGTGCCAGCAGCCCAGAGCTGACAGGCTATGGCTACACCTTC

J gene: TRBJ2-7
clone size: few
D gene: TRBD2
V gene: TRBV7-8
CDR3 protein: CASSSSGGIYEQYF
CDR3 DNA: TGTGCCAGCAGCTCTAGCGGGGGGATCTACGAGCAGTACTTC

J gene: TRBJ2-1
clone size: .
D gene: TRBD2
V gene: TRBV7-2
CDR3 protein: CASSLAGTSSYNEQFF
CDR3 DNA: TGTGCCAGCAGCTTGGCCGGGACTAGCTCCTACAATGAGCAGTTCTTC

J gene: TRBJ2-5
clone size: .
D gene: TRBD2
V gene: TRBV28
CDR3 protein: CASTGLAGDRETQYF
CDR3 DNA: TGTGCCAGCACCGGACTAGCGGGGGATAGGGAGACCCAGTACTTC

J gene: TRBJ1-2
clone size: .
D gene: .
V gene: TRBV6-5
CDR3 protein: CASSLLRGGYGYTF
CDR3 DNA: TGTGCCAGCAGCCTTTTGAGGGGGGGATATGGCTACACCTTC

J gene: TRBJ1-5
clone size: .
D gene: .
V gene: TRBV19
CDR3 protein: CASSIQRGGNQPQHF
CDR3 DNA: TGTGCCAGTAGTATTCAAAGGGGTGGCAATCAGCCCCAGCATTTT

J gene: TRBJ2-3
clone size: .
D gene: TRBD1
V gene: TRBV2
CDR3 protein: CASRKTGLTLDTQYF
CDR3 DNA: TGTGCCAGCCGGAAGACAGGGTTAACTTTGGATACGCAGTATTTT

J gene: TRBJ2-7
clone size: .
D gene: .
V gene: TRBV7-9
CDR3 protein: CASSFPDGGYEQYF
CDR3 DNA: TGTGCCAGCAGCTTCCCCGACGGCGGCTACGAGCAGTACTTC

J gene: TRBJ2-7
clone size: .
D gene: TRBD1
V gene: TRBV20-1
CDR3 protein: CSASKRVWDRGDYEQYF
CDR3 DNA: TGCAGTGCTAGTAAAAGAGTGTGGGACAGGGGGGACTACGAGCAGTACTTC

J gene: TRBJ2-2
clone size: once
D gene: TRBD2
V gene: TRBV5-1
CDR3 protein: CASSRTSGGLSGELFF
CDR3 DNA: TGCGCCAGCAGTCGGACTAGCGGGGGGCTCAGCGGGGAGCTGTTTTTT

J gene: TRBJ1-2
clone size: .
D gene: .
V gene: TRBV27
CDR3 protein: CASSLSRGRGYTF
CDR3 DNA: TGTGCCAGCAGTTTATCGCGGGGTAGGGGCTACACCTTC

J gene: TRBJ1-1
clone size: .
D gene: TRBD1
V gene: TRBV19
CDR3 protein: CASRGQGLSGTEAFF
CDR3 DNA: TGTGCCAGTAGGGGACAGGGCCTCAGCGGCACTGAAGCTTTCTTT

J gene: TRBJ1-6
clone size: .
D gene: .
V gene: TRBV3-1/TRBV3-2
CDR3 protein: CASSQSGDSPLHF
CDR3 DNA: TGTGCCAGCAGCCAATCGGGGGATTCACCCCTCCACTTT

J gene: TRBJ2-3
clone size: once
D gene: TRBD1
V gene: TRBV7-9
CDR3 protein: CASSETGPQDTQYF
CDR3 DNA: TGTGCCAGCAGCGAGACAGGGCCCCAAGATACGCAGTATTTT

J gene: TRBJ2-7
clone size: .
D gene: .
V gene: TRBV27
CDR3 protein: CASSPRTPSEQYF
CDR3 DNA: TGTGCCAGCAGTCCACGGACTCCCAGTGAGCAGTACTTC

J gene: TRBJ1-1
clone size: .
D gene: .
V gene: TRBV5-6
CDR3 protein: CASSADRNTEAFF
CDR3 DNA: TGTGCCAGCAGCGCGGACAGGAACACTGAAGCTTTCTTT

J gene: TRBJ1-1
clone size: .
D gene: TRBD1
V gene: TRBV6-5
CDR3 protein: CASSSGGVLEAFF
CDR3 DNA: TGTGCCAGCTCTTCAGGGGGCGTCCTTGAAGCTTTCTTT

J gene: TRBJ2-2
clone size: .
D gene: .
V gene: TRBV4-1
CDR3 protein: CASSRSYTGELFF
CDR3 DNA: TGCGCCAGCAGCCGTAGTTACACCGGGGAGCTGTTTTTT

J gene: TRBJ1-1
clone size: .
D gene: .
V gene: TRBV6-5
CDR3 protein: CASSGIPAEAFF
CDR3 DNA: TGTGCCTCAAGCGGGATTCCAGCTGAAGCTTTCTTT

J gene: TRBJ1-1
clone size: .
D gene: .
V gene: TRBV19
CDR3 protein: CASSITGIGTEAFF
CDR3 DNA: TGTGCCAGTAGTATTACAGGGATAGGGACTGAAGCTTTCTTT

J gene: TRBJ1-6
clone size: .
D gene: .
V gene: TRBV5-1
CDR3 protein: CASLDSSPLHF
CDR3 DNA: TGCGCCAGCTTGGACAGTTCACCCCTCCACTTT

J gene: TRBJ2-3
clone size: .
D gene: TRBD1
V gene: TRBV18
CDR3 protein: CASSPPNLGGADTQYF
CDR3 DNA: TGTGCCAGCTCACCACCCAACTTAGGGGGCGCAGATACGCAGTATTTT